This T cell receptor (beta chain) was sequenced for a study of cytomegalovirus exposure and HLA in healthy donors. The repertoire was sequenced with immunoSEQ multiplex PCR; TCRdb's copy has only in-frame clones and lacks some. Of tens of thousands of clones listed, around 95% are singletons. The CDR3 has 16 residues. CDR1 and CDR2 (germline): MDHEN, SYDVKM. Trimming at V came to 3 bases and at J to 8 bases, leaving 11 bases not matched to a gene. The study, taken as a whole, reports: A few of the chains that were CMV-associated were confirmed in vitro to be specific for CMV antigens.

The donors were in the approximately 130-subject validation cohort; that cohort was separate from the roughly 700-subject first cohort. On this clone itself: Its antigen is not known.

This sequence joins TRBV28 and TRBJ2-1, with 9 bases aligning to TRBD2. The sample taken for sequencing was PBMCs. The receptor was isolated from a man between 18 and 35 years old in good health and CMV-seropositive. In DNA form, the CDR3 reads TGTGCCAGCAGTTTCCCCGGGCGGGGGGGCAGTGATGAGCAGTTCTTC. It yields the protein CASSFPGRGGSDEQFF. Combining the CDR3 with reference TRBV28 and TRBJ2-1 gives the whole variable domain DVKVTQSSRYLVKRTGEKVFLECVQDMDHENMFWYRQDPGLGLRLIYFSYDVKMKEKGDIPEGYSVSREKKERFSLILESASTNQTSMYLCASSFPGRGGSDEQFFGPGTRLTVL.